This TCR beta chain was documented in a study of T cells after yellow fever vaccination. One entry per CDR3 protein results from TCRdb running MiXCR on the 5' RACE reads. The profile shows 300,000 to 400,000 distinct CDR3 sequences, 6.2% of them singletons. CDR1 and CDR2 from the germline V gene are SQVTM and ANQGSEA. V gave up 4 bases and J gave up 6 bases, with 17 bases separating them. CDR3 length: 14 amino acids. Whole-study results and caveats: On re-exposure, the response was weaker but peaked faster, at day 5 versus 15. In post-booster samples, most primary-vaccination clones reappeared (about 95% CD4, roughly 89% CD8).

Regarding this clonotype: Its antigen is as yet unknown.

The sequence was obtained from a man aged 25-45 years who received the YFV17D yellow fever vaccine. Source: PBMCs, taken 5 days after the yellow fever booster vaccination. The genes are TRBV29-1 and TRBJ2-3; D possibly corresponds to TRBD1 (7 bases). CDR3 sequence: CSVVLTGRHDTQYF. The CDR3 nucleotides are TGCAGCGTTGTTTTGACAGGGAGGCATGATACGCAGTATTTT.